Below are 20 T cell receptor beta chains sequenced from a single sample in a study of beta chain features in type 1 diabetes (dated by TCRdb to 2016 to 2018). Receptor amplification or capture employed the immunoSEQ multiplex PCR assay. The entire isolated RNA was reverse transcribed using the High Capacity cDNA Reverse Transcription Kit, and thus expressed TCRB transcripts were sequenced. Held by TCRdb, this immuneACCESS table contains in-frame sequences only and omits some clones. Under half of the omission traces to an unresolved V gene where checked; the cause of the rest is unknown. This sample has more than 350,000 clones in its table, and around 10% of those were observed once. Over 0.035% of the sample lies in the top ten. The sample consisted of naive CD4+ T cells from blood. This sample's cell subset or site label indicates: true naive CD4+ T cells. These receptors were taken from a woman aged 18-29 years in good health.

This clone was observed a few times. The chain couples TRBV5-1 to TRBJ2-3, with D possibly being TRBD1 (6 bases). Germline V gene sequence: CDR1 SGHRS, CDR2 YFSETQ. V lost 0 bases and J lost 5, with 10 bases in between. This CDR3 region has 14 residues. The CDR3 protein is CASSLGQDGDTQYF. The CDR3 nucleotides are TGCGCCAGCAGCTTGGGACAGGACGGAGATACGCAGTATTTT. The full variable domain, in which reference TRBV5-1 and TRBJ2-3 provide the parts outside the CDR3, is KAGVTQTPRYLIKTRGQQVTLSCSPISGHRSVSWYQQTPGQGLQFLFEYFSETQRNKGNFPGRFSGRQFSNSRSEMNVSTLELGDSALYLCASSLGQDGDTQYFGPGTRLTVL.

The chain carries TRBV14 and TRBJ2-3; D gene uncertain. The CDR3 is 12 amino acids. Germline CDR1 reads SGHDN; CDR2 reads FVKESK. V shed 5 bases and J shed 0 bases, with 3 bases lying between them. The CDR3 sequence: CASSGSTDTQYF. Here the CDR3 DNA reads TGTGCCAGCAGCGGAAGCACAGATACGCAGTATTTT.

In this sample, this clone turned up a few times. The chain links TRBV14 to TRBJ2-7; no clear D. Trimming cost V 1 base and J 4 bases, with 5 bases left between them. Germline V lookup: CDR1 SGHDN, CDR2 FVKESK. This CDR3 has 12 residues. The CDR3 DNA is TGTGCCAGCAGCCAAGGTGGTTACGAGCAGTACTTC. Its protein is CASSQGGYEQYF. Filled out from reference TRBV14 and TRBJ2-7, the complete variable domain reads EAGVTQFPSHSVIEKGQTVTLRCDPISGHDNLYWYRRVMGKEIKFLLHFVKESKQDESGMPNNRFLAERTGGTYSTLKVQPAELEDSGVYFCASSQGGYEQYFGPGTRLTVT.

The rearrangement links TRBV18 to TRBJ1-2; 7 bases line up with TRBD1. This CDR3 has 13 residues. With 1 base clipped from V and 8 bases from J, the junction kept 4 bases outside the gene matches. The germline CDR1 and CDR2 sequences are KGHSH and LQKENI. The chain's CDR3 is CASSPQTGDGYTF. CDR3 DNA: TGTGCCAGCTCACCACAAACAGGGGACGGCTACACCTTC.

This clone has only a few counts. The V call is TRBV6-5, the J call TRBJ2-4; D possibly uses TRBD1 or TRBD2 (5 bases each). Trimming took off 4 bases at V and 9 bases at J, with 16 bases between the two ends. Germline CDR1 and CDR2: MNHEY and SVGAGI. The CDR3 has 14 residues. The CDR3 nucleotides are TGTGCCAGCAGTTTAGGGACCCTAACCCCCATTCAGTACTTC. Translating it yields CASSLGTLTPIQYF.

This chain links TRBV18 with TRBJ2-2; no definite D call. Germline V gives CDR1 KGHSH, CDR2 LQKENI. Trimming pared 5 bases from V and 1 base from J, leaving 8 bases between. The CDR3 contains 14 residues. The CDR3 sequence is CASSAARNTGELFF. The CDR3 DNA follows: TGTGCCAGCTCAGCCGCACGGAACACCGGGGAGCTGTTTTTT.

This sequence joins TRBV5-1 and TRBJ2-3; D gene unclear. Germline CDR1 and CDR2: SGHRS and YFSETQ. This CDR3 spans 15 amino acids. Trimming took 0 bases from V and 2 from J, leaving 10 bases between them. The CDR3 DNA is TGCGCCAGCAGCTTGGATCCAGGCCTCACAGATACGCAGTATTTT. This gives the protein CASSLDPGLTDTQYF.

This clone was seen only a few times. V usage is TRBV7-9 and J usage is TRBJ1-1, with a weak D call TRBD1 (6 bases). The germline gives CDR1 SEHNR, CDR2 FQNEAQ (reference sequence). Deletions cut 2 bases from V and 1 base from J, with 8 bases between. The CDR3 covers 14 residues. CDR3 sequence reads: CASSLTGKNTEAFF. CDR3 bases: TGTGCCAGCAGCTTAACAGGGAAGAACACTGAAGCTTTCTTT.

The chain combines TRBV7-9 with TRBJ2-3; weak D call: TRBD1 (5 bases). The V gene lost 1 base and the J gene lost 2 bases, with 13 bases spanning the gap. Germline CDR1 reads SEHNR; CDR2 reads FQNEAQ (reference sequence). The CDR3 length is 16 residues. Written as DNA, the CDR3 is TGTGCCAGCAGCTTAGATCGAAGGGGCCACACAGATACGCAGTATTTT. Protein sequence: CASSLDRRGHTDTQYF.

This clone has only a few counts. The chain uses TRBV6-5 and TRBJ2-5, with D unresolved. V lost 6 bases and J lost 4, with 15 bases in between. Germline CDR1 is MNHEY and CDR2 is SVGAGI. This CDR3 region has 14 residues. CDR3 region: CASRPDPWGETQYF. The CDR3 DNA is TGTGCCAGCAGACCTGATCCTTGGGGAGAGACCCAGTACTTC.

This clone has only a few counts. J is TRBJ1-1 and V is TRBV13, with 9 bases lining up with TRBD1. This CDR3 spans 16 amino acids. With V trimmed by 6 bases and J by 8 bases, 16 bases remained unmatched. Germline V gene data show CDR1 as PRHDT and CDR2 as FYEKMQ (reference sequence). This CDR3 reads CASSLVGAGTGQEAFF. The CDR3 DNA reads as TGTGCCAGCAGTCTGGTCGGGGCCGGGACAGGGCAAGAAGCTTTCTTT.

This clone was detected only a few times. The V call is TRBV7-9, the J call TRBJ2-3; D uncertain. CDR1 is SEHNR, CDR2 FQNEAQ, per germline (reference sequence). With 0 bases removed from V and 3 bases from J, the gap between germline ends came to 7 bases. The CDR3 extends over 14 amino acids. CDR3 sequence: CASSLALRTDTQYF. The CDR3 DNA follows: TGTGCCAGCAGCTTAGCGCTCCGGACAGATACGCAGTATTTT.

This clone was seen a handful of times. This rearrangement joins TRBV7-3 to TRBJ2-7; D remains ambiguous. The CDR3 loop spans 13 amino acids. Germline CDR1 SGHTA, CDR2 FQGTGA. The ends were cut back, 2 bases at V and 2 bases at J, with 7 bases in the middle. The CDR3 sequence is CASSLGSAYEQYF. The CDR3 coding sequence is TGTGCCAGCAGCTTAGGGTCAGCCTACGAGCAGTACTTC.

The V and J genes are TRBV19 and TRBJ2-6, with D uncertain. This CDR3 has 12 amino acids. V was shortened by 10 bases and J by 2 bases, with 6 bases between the two germline ends. In germline, CDR1 is LNHDA, CDR2 SQIVND (reference sequence). CDR3 nucleotides: TGTGCCACAAGTCCTGGGGCCAACGTCCTGACTTTC. Its translation: CATSPGANVLTF. Full variable domain (missing parts from reference TRBV19 and TRBJ2-6): DGGITQSPKYLFRKEGQNVTLSCEQNLNHDAMYWYRQDPGQGLRLIYYSQIVNDFQKGDIAEGYSVSREKKESFPLTVTSAQKNPTAFYLCATSPGANVLTFGAGSRLTVL.

The J gene is TRBJ2-7, the V gene TRBV7-2; 7 bases are shared with TRBD2. After removal of 3 bases from V and 4 bases from J, the junction contained 3 bases not matched to a gene. The CDR3 covers 13 residues. Germline V gene sequence: CDR1 SGHTA, CDR2 FQGNSA. Here the CDR3 DNA reads TGTGCCAGCAGCTTGCGGCGGGGGTACGAGCAGTACGTC. It translates to CASSLRRGYEQYV.

This clone turned up a few times. The chain uses TRBV25-1 and TRBJ1-1, with D possibly TRBD1 on 5 matching bases. The V end lost 3 bases, the J end lost 10 bases, and 21 bases lay between the germline ends. CDR3 length: 15 residues. Germline CDR1 and CDR2: MGHDK and SYGVNS. The CDR3 region is CASSDQSKEGAGAFF. The CDR3 region has the DNA TGTGCCAGCAGTGACCAGTCAAAGGAAGGGGCAGGAGCTTTCTTT.

The chain employs TRBV13 and TRBJ1-3; TRBD1 is a possible D gene (6 bases). The germline gives CDR1 PRHDT, CDR2 FYEKMQ (reference sequence). Trimming took off 5 bases at V and 4 bases at J, with 21 bases between the two ends. The CDR3 covers 17 residues. The CDR3 loop is CASSTYRVRDGGNTIYF. CDR3 bases: TGTGCCAGCAGCACCTACAGGGTGAGAGATGGAGGAAACACCATATATTTT.

This clone was seen a handful of times. The V call is TRBV20-1, the J call TRBJ1-1; D call uncertain. The V end was cut by 5 bases, the J end by 8 bases, with 9 bases between. The CDR3 consists of 10 residues. Looked up from germline, CDR1 is DFQATT and CDR2 is SNEGSKA (reference sequence). CDR3 sequence: CSARTIEAFF. CDR3 DNA sequence: TGCAGTGCTCGAACCATAGAAGCTTTCTTT.

The chain recombines TRBV11-2 with TRBJ2-5; D is possibly TRBD1 (5 bases). Trimming stripped 5 bases from V and 1 base from J, with 11 bases between. Germline V lookup: CDR1 SGHAT, CDR2 FQNNGV. CDR3 length: 14 residues. This chain's CDR3 is CASSGRVFQETQYF. The CDR3 region has the DNA TGTGCCAGCAGCGGCAGGGTCTTCCAAGAGACCCAGTACTTC.

The genes are TRBV6-1 and TRBJ1-6; D remains unclear. The length of the CDR3 is 14 residues. CDR1 is MNHNS, CDR2 SASEGT, per germline. V gave up 6 bases and J gave up 8 bases, with 14 bases separating them. This chain's CDR3 is CASRDLGRDSPLHF. The CDR3 nucleotides read TGTGCCAGCAGAGACCTTGGACGGGATTCACCCCTCCACTTT.